This is a list of T cell receptor beta chains from one sample in a study of memory CD4+ T cells and cytomegalovirus serostatus. Using immunoSEQ multiplex PCR, the repertoire was profiled, and TCRdb retains in-frame clones only, with some absent. In the table there are approximately 53,000 clones, 70% to 85% of which are singletons. The sequenced sample was memory CD4+ T cells from blood. The origin of the receptors is an adult in good health and CMV-seronegative. Both conserved end residues are part of each CDR3. D genes are given only for firm matches. The size field is filled for only some rows; it gives once, few, many or a size class.

cdr3_aa cdr3_nt d_call j_call clone_size v_call
CASSTDGNFYEQYF TGTGCCAGCAGTACTGACGGGAACTTCTACGAGCAGTACTTC - TRBJ2-7 - TRBV25-1
CASTSKGDTNTGELFF TGTGCCAGCACCTCAAAAGGAGATACGAACACCGGGGAGCTGTTTTTT - TRBJ2-2 once TRBV28
CASSSGLTYEQYF TGCGCCAGCAGCTCCGGGCTAACCTACGAGCAGTACTTC - TRBJ2-7 - TRBV5-1
CASSLSGTDTQYF TGTGCCAGCAGCTTGTCAGGCACAGATACGCAGTATTTT - TRBJ2-3 - TRBV7-9
CASSQSLNTEAFF TGTGCCAGCAGCCAATCATTGAACACTGAAGCTTTCTTT - TRBJ1-1 - TRBV14
CASSSDRVIRKVTEAFF TGTGCCAGCAGCTCCGACAGGGTAATTCGAAAGGTCACTGAAGCTTTCTTT TRBD1 TRBJ1-1 - TRBV9
CASSKFFPGSLFF TGTGCCAGCAGCAAATTTTTTCCAGGTTCCCTGTTTTTT - TRBJ1-4 few TRBV21-1
CASSLAGNTEAFF TGTGCCAGCAGCTTAGCAGGTAACACTGAAGCTTTCTTT - TRBJ1-1 few TRBV7-2
CASSYEGISGNTIYF TGTGCCAGCAGTTACGAGGGCATCTCTGGAAACACCATATATTTT - TRBJ1-3 - TRBV6-6
CASSEGTSGTYEQYF TGTGCCAGCAGTGAAGGGACTAGCGGTACCTACGAGCAGTACTTC TRBD2 TRBJ2-7 - TRBV2
CASSLLGDNTEAFF TGTGCCAGCAGTTTATTAGGTGATAACACTGAAGCTTTCTTT - TRBJ1-1 - TRBV27
CASSLGSGPAYEQYF TGTGCCAGCAGCTTAGGATCGGGCCCTGCCTACGAGCAGTACTTC - TRBJ2-7 - TRBV7-2
CASSWMQLSYEQYF TGTGCCAGCAGCTGGATGCAACTTTCCTACGAGCAGTACTTC - TRBJ2-7 - TRBV7-8
CASGHGGSQPQHF TGTGCCAGCGGCCACGGCGGGTCCCAGCCCCAGCATTTT - TRBJ1-5 - TRBV7-2
CASEGTSGYNEQFF TGTGCCAGCGAAGGGACTAGCGGATACAATGAGCAGTTCTTC TRBD2 TRBJ2-1 - TRBV6-6
CASSSKNDREGEAFF TGTGCCAGCAGCTCGAAGAATGACAGGGAGGGTGAAGCTTTCTTT TRBD1 TRBJ1-1 - TRBV7-2
CASSRTSLTDTQYF TGTGCCAGTAGTCGGACTAGCCTCACAGATACGCAGTATTTT TRBD2 TRBJ2-3 - TRBV19
CASSLDSRTYQETQYF TGTGCCAGCAGCTTAGATAGTCGGACATATCAAGAGACCCAGTACTTC - TRBJ2-5 - TRBV11-2
CASSYPTGLDEKLFF TGTGCCAGCAGTTACCCGACAGGGTTAGATGAAAAACTGTTTTTT TRBD1 TRBJ1-4 - TRBV6-6
CASSQDSSGGSDEQFF TGCGCCAGCAGCCAAGATTCTAGCGGGGGGAGTGATGAGCAGTTCTTC TRBD2 TRBJ2-1 - TRBV4-3
CASSEGPQGFEQYF TGTGCCAGCAGTGAAGGGCCTCAGGGTTTCGAGCAGTACTTC - TRBJ2-7 - TRBV6-1
CASSEGTHEAFF TGTGCCAGCAGTGAGGGGACACACGAAGCTTTCTTT - TRBJ1-1 - TRBV6-1
CASSQSGEGYTF TGTGCCAGCAGCCAATCCGGGGAGGGCTACACCTTC - TRBJ1-2 - TRBV7-9
CASSLRGTSGGHNEQFF TGTGCCAGCTCCCTTCGTGGTACTAGCGGGGGGCACAATGAGCAGTTCTTC TRBD2 TRBJ2-1 - TRBV27
CASSREVETQYF TGCGCCAGCAGCCGGGAGGTGGAGACCCAGTACTTC TRBD2 TRBJ2-5 - TRBV5-1
CASSPESDRGELFF TGTGCCAGCAGCCCCGAATCGGACAGGGGCGAGCTGTTTTTT TRBD1 TRBJ2-2 - TRBV7-9
CASSLWGSVYF TGTGCCAGCAGCCTCTGGGGGTCCGTTTATTTT - TRBJ2-3 - TRBV14
CASSTTGQGVDEQYF TGTGCCAGCAGCACGACGGGACAGGGGGTCGACGAGCAGTACTTC TRBD1 TRBJ2-7 - TRBV5-6
CASSHFRAASADTQYF TGTGCCAGCAGCCATTTTCGGGCGGCTAGCGCAGATACGCAGTATTTT - TRBJ2-3 - TRBV14